The 22 T cell receptor beta chains below were found in one sample sequenced in a study of cytomegalovirus exposure and HLA in healthy donors. PCR primers comprised 60 Vbeta and 13 Jbeta primers. Libraries were prepared by immunoSEQ multiplex PCR; TCRdb keeps only in-frame clonotypes and omits some of them. The table has 70,000 to 95,000 clones, about 76% seen once; the top ten hold roughly 9.1%. The specimen sequenced was PBMCs. The receptors were sampled from a man aged 25 to 40 in good health and CMV-seropositive.

The chain combines TRBV18 with TRBJ1-4; 7 nucleotides match TRBD1. The ends lost 3 bases at V and 8 bases at J; junction bases unmatched: 9. The germline V gene encodes CDR1 KGHSH and CDR2 LQKENI. The CDR3 length is 15 residues. CDR3 coding DNA: TGTGCCAGCTCACCCCCGGGACAGAAATCCGAAAAACTGTTTTTT. Protein: CASSPPGQKSEKLFF.

The chain employs TRBV9 and TRBJ2-3; D is undetermined. The CDR3 loop spans 16 amino acids. In germline, CDR1 is SGDLS, CDR2 YYNGEE. V was trimmed by 0 bases and J by 0 bases, leaving 11 bases between them. The CDR3 sequence is CASSVGVSFSTDTQYF. The CDR3 DNA follows: TGTGCCAGCAGCGTAGGAGTGTCCTTTAGCACAGATACGCAGTATTTT.

This clone was detected only a few times. The V call is TRBV18, the J call TRBJ2-7, with 8 bases that match TRBD1. Germline assignment: CDR1 KGHSH and CDR2 LQKENI. CDR3 length: 15 amino acids. V gave up 6 bases and J gave up 5 bases; unmatched junction bases: 12. The CDR3 loop is CASSHGQGSLDEQYF. The DNA for the CDR3 is TGTGCCAGCTCGCACGGACAGGGCTCCCTCGACGAGCAGTACTTC.

The chain combines TRBV4-3 with TRBJ2-2; 10 bases are a match to TRBD1. CDR1 is LGHNA and CDR2 is YSLEER in the germline V gene. The trim removed 4 bases at V and 2 bases at J, leaving 4 bases unmatched. The CDR3 is 16 residues long. CDR3 DNA: TGCGCCAGCAGCCGAGACAGGGGGCGAAACACCGGGGAGCTGTTTTTT. Protein sequence: CASSRDRGRNTGELFF.

The chain carries TRBV2 and TRBJ2-5, with D uncertain. Germline V lookup: CDR1 SNHLY, CDR2 FYNNEI. CDR3 size: 15 residues. The V and J ends lost 2 bases and 5 bases respectively, with 15 bases between them. The DNA of the CDR3 is TGTGCCAGCAGTGAATCACTACACGATGGTGAGACCCAGTACTTC. Translation: CASSESLHDGETQYF.

V is TRBV6-6 and J is TRBJ2-7; D is possibly TRBD2 (5 bases). V gave up 2 bases and J gave up 0 bases, with 14 bases separating them. This CDR3 is built from 16 residues. Germline V lookup: CDR1 MNHNY, CDR2 SVGAGI (reference sequence). CDR3 sequence: CASSYPPGLSSYEQYF. The CDR3 DNA is TGTGCCAGCAGTTACCCGCCGGGATTGAGCTCCTACGAGCAGTACTTC.

A remark on this clone: The sample contains more than one DNA sequence encoding this CDR3. V usage is TRBV11-2 and J usage is TRBJ2-3, with 7 bases that match TRBD1. The CDR3 runs to 12 residues. Germline loops: CDR1 SGHAT, CDR2 FQNNGV. Trimming cost V 5 bases and J 6 bases; bases outside gene matches: 2. The CDR3 DNA is TGTGCCAGCAGCCCACAGGGGGATACGCAGTATTTT. It encodes CASSPQGDTQYF.

This clone was observed a single time. This CDR3 is CASSDLQYNSPLHF. The CDR3, as DNA: TGTGCCAGCAGTGATCTACAGTATAATTCACCCCTCCACTTT. The chain has TRBV6-5 and TRBJ1-6; D gene unclear. Looked up from germline, CDR1 is MNHEY and CDR2 is SVGAGI. The CDR3 totals 14 residues. V lost 5 bases, J lost 4 bases, and 9 bases lay in between.

The chain employs TRBV19 and TRBJ2-7, with 10 positions matching TRBD2. This CDR3 contains 15 residues. J was trimmed by 0 bases and V by 7 bases; bases with no gene match: 6. Germline V gives CDR1 LNHDA, CDR2 SQIVND (reference sequence). The CDR3: CASKASGGPSYEQYF. The CDR3 DNA sequence: TGTGCCAGTAAGGCTAGCGGGGGCCCCTCCTACGAGCAGTACTTC. Based on the CDR3 plus reference TRBV19 and TRBJ2-7, the full variable domain is DGGITQSPKYLFRKEGQNVTLSCEQNLNHDAMYWYRQDPGQGLRLIYYSQIVNDFQKGDIAEGYSVSREKKESFPLTVTSAQKNPTAFYLCASKASGGPSYEQYFGPGTRLTVT.

This chain uses TRBV19 with TRBJ2-7; D not certain. The CDR3 runs 13 residues. V dropped 5 bases and J dropped 1 base, with 9 bases sitting between them. Germline assignment: CDR1 LNHDA and CDR2 SQIVND (reference sequence). This CDR3 is CASSYGMSYEQYF. The CDR3, as DNA: TGTGCCAGTAGTTATGGCATGTCCTACGAGCAGTACTTC.

The rearrangement joins TRBV7-3 to TRBJ1-3, with a possible D match to TRBD1 (6 bases). The CDR3 is made up of 13 amino acids. The germline V gene has CDR1 SGHTA and CDR2 FQGTGA. The germline V and J ends were trimmed by 5 bases and 5 bases, with 10 bases remaining between them. CDR3: CASSQGDRNTIYF. The CDR3 nucleotides read TGTGCCAGCAGCCAAGGGGACAGAAACACCATATATTTT.

For the CDR3, the DNA is TGTGCCAGCAGCTTATCTTCCCAGGGCTACGAGCAGTACTTC. This sequence encodes CASSLSSQGYEQYF. The chain is built from TRBV11-1 and TRBJ2-7, with a tentative D call TRBD1 (5 bases). This CDR3 is built from 14 residues. The ends were cut back, 2 bases at V and 3 bases at J, with 11 bases in the middle. The V gene's germline CDR1 is SGHAT and CDR2 FQDESV (reference sequence).

V usage is TRBV28 and J usage is TRBJ2-3; unclear D gene. Germline CDR1 MDHEN, CDR2 SYDVKM. This CDR3 has 13 amino acids. V was pared by 6 bases and J by 2 bases, with 9 bases between. The DNA for the CDR3 is TGTGCCAGCAGCCCAACTTACACAGATACGCAGTATTTT. It is translated as CASSPTYTDTQYF.

This clone was seen a few times. An end of the junction differs from the germline gene, which may be a read error. The rearrangement links TRBV7-9 to TRBJ2-7; perhaps TRBD2 as D (5 bases). This CDR3 contains 12 residues. CDR1 is SEHNR and CDR2 is FQNEAQ in the germline V gene (reference sequence). CDR3 DNA: TGTGCCAGCAGCTTAGGACGCAGCCACTGGAGGTTC. Protein: CASSLGRSHWRF.

The CDR3 region has the DNA TGTGCCAGCAGCAAGGGACAGGGGATCACTGAAGCTTTCTTT. Protein product: CASSKGQGITEAFF. The chain has TRBV28 and TRBJ1-1, with TRBD1 matching over 10 bases. The CDR3 contains 14 residues. The V segment lost 6 bases and the J segment 4 bases; nucleotides outside the gene matches: 5. The germline V gene has CDR1 MDHEN and CDR2 SYDVKM.

The rearrangement uses TRBV6-5 and TRBJ2-1; tentative D call: TRBD2 (6 bases). This CDR3 contains 15 residues. CDR1 and CDR2 (germline): MNHEY, SVGAGI. V dropped 8 bases and J dropped 0 bases, with 14 bases sitting between them. The CDR3 spells CASQTDGSSYNEQFF. CDR3 coding DNA: TGTGCCAGCCAAACGGACGGGAGCTCCTACAATGAGCAGTTCTTC.

V usage is TRBV30 and J usage is TRBJ2-1; D perhaps matches TRBD1 (6 bases). The V end was cut by 0 bases, the J end by 7 bases, with 13 bases between. The germline V gene encodes CDR1 GTSNPN and CDR2 SVGIG (reference sequence). This CDR3 comprises 14 residues. The CDR3 loop reads CAWSVRNRDNEQFF. DNA for the CDR3: TGTGCCTGGAGTGTACGTAACAGGGATAATGAGCAGTTCTTC.

V usage is TRBV10-2 and J usage is TRBJ1-1; 7 nucleotides line up with TRBD1. V was clipped by 8 bases and J by 0 bases; unmatched bases: 3. The germline V gene has CDR1 WSHSY and CDR2 SAAADI. The CDR3 consists of 13 residues. The CDR3 reads CASAGQLNTEAFF. Here the CDR3 DNA reads TGCGCCAGCGCGGGACAGCTGAACACTGAAGCTTTCTTT.

This chain links TRBV19 with TRBJ2-1; TRBD2 matches at 12 bases. CDR3 length: 18 amino acids. CDR1 LNHDA and CDR2 SQIVND come from the germline V gene (reference sequence). Trimming cost V 1 base and J 8 bases; bases outside gene matches: 12. CDR3 loop: CASSIVPLTSGGIHEQFF. CDR3 bases: TGTGCCAGTAGTATAGTCCCTTTAACTAGCGGGGGGATCCATGAGCAGTTCTTC.

Concerning this clone: An end of the junction does not agree with germline; a read error may underlie this. V gene TRBV7-9 combines with J gene TRBJ2-2, with D perhaps matching TRBD1 (5 bases). The germline V gene encodes CDR1 SEHNR and CDR2 FQNEAQ (reference sequence). The CDR3 runs 16 residues. CDR3 protein: CSSSPKLGVNTGELFF. CDR3 coding DNA: TGTTCCAGCAGCCCCAAGTTAGGGGTGAACACCGGGGAGCTGTTTTTT.

This chain connects TRBV5-6 to TRBJ2-7; D gene ambiguous. Germline assignment: CDR1 SGHDT and CDR2 YYEEEE. The CDR3 contains 12 residues. Trimming removed 4 bases at V and 4 bases at J, with 9 bases between. The CDR3 loop reads CASSLPGYEQYF. The CDR3 DNA sequence: TGTGCCAGCAGCCTGCCCGGGTACGAGCAGTACTTC.

This clone showed up just once. CDR3 DNA sequence: TGCGCCAGCAGCCTTACTGGCACCGGGGAGCTGTTTTTT. The encoded protein is CASSLTGTGELFF. The chain joins TRBV4-1 to TRBJ2-2; no clear D. Between the trimmed V and J ends, which lost 4 bases and 4 bases, there was a span of 7 bases. The CDR3 is made up of 13 amino acids. Per the germline V gene, CDR1 is MGHRA and CDR2 is YSYEKL.